This T cell receptor beta chain is drawn from a study of blood T cell repertoires in COVID-19. Study at large: From the United States, Italy and Spain came samples of acute and convalescent COVID-19. Sample material is recorded as cDNA or gDNA derived from T cells, B-cell-depleted T cells, or PBMCs.

V was shortened by 2 bases and J by 2 bases, with 9 bases between the two germline ends. CDR1 is MNHEY and CDR2 is SMNVEV in the germline V gene (reference sequence). The CDR3 has 14 amino acids. In the authors' methods: From reference gene primer amplification, estimates of nucleated cell counts were derived. Sequenced by immunoSEQ multiplex PCR; TCRdb stores in-frame clones only, minus some. V and J calls and clone size are those listed in that table; D and trimming were worked out from the DNA. This sample has 130,000 to 150,000 clones; 85% occur once, and the top ten carry roughly 2.9%. This sequence originates from a middle-aged woman with active or convalescent COVID-19. The rearrangement links TRBV27 to TRBJ1-2; TRBD1 is a possible D gene (5 bases). The sample comprised peripheral blood. The CDR3 sequence is CASSLRGLNYGYTF. The CDR3 coding sequence is TGTGCCAGCAGTTTACGGGGACTAAACTATGGCTACACCTTC.